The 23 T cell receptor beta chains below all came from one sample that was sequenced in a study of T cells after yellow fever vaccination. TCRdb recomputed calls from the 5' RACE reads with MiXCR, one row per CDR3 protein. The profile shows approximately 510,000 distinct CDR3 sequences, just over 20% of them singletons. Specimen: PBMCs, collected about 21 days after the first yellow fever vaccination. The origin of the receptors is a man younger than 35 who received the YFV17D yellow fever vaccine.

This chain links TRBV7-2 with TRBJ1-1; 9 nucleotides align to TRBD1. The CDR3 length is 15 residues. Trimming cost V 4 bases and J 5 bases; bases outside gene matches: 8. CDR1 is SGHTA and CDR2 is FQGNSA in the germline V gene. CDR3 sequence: CASSWTPGQGTEAFF. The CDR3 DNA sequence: TGTGCCAGCAGCTGGACTCCGGGACAGGGAACTGAAGCTTTCTTT.

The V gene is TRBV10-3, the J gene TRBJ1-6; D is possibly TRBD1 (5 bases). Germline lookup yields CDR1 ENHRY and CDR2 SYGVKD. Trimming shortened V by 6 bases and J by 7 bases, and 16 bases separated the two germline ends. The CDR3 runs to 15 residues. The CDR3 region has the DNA TGTGCCATCAGGGGTAAGGCAGGGCAAAATTCACCCCTCCACTTT. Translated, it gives CAIRGKAGQNSPLHF.

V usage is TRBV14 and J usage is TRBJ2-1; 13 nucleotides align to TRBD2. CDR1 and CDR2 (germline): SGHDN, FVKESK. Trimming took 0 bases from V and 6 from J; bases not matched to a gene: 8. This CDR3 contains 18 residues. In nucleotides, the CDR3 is TGTGCCAGCAGCCAAGATACTAGCGGGGGGGCGGGCCCCAATGAGCAGTTCTTC. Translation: CASSQDTSGGAGPNEQFF.

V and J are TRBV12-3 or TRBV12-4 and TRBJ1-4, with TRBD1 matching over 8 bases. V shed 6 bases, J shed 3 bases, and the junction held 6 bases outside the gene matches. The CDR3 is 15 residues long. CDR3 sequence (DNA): TGTGCCAGCAGCCTGCAGGGGGCGTCTAATGAAAAACTGTTTTTT. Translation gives CASSLQGASNEKLFF.

CDR3 amino acids: CASDMGSRGETQYF. DNA for the CDR3: TGCGCCAGCGATATGGGATCTCGTGGCGAGACCCAGTACTTC. This chain uses TRBV5-1 with TRBJ2-5; D not certain. Trimming left V 7 bases short and J 5 bases short, with 18 bases between. CDR1 SGHRS and CDR2 YFSETQ come from the germline V gene. This CDR3 is built from 14 residues. Full variable domain (rest looked up from reference TRBV5-1 and TRBJ2-5): KAGVTQTPRYLIKTRGQQVTLSCSPISGHRSVSWYQQTPGQGLQFLFEYFSETQRNKGNFPGRFSGRQFSNSRSEMNVSTLELGDSALYLCASDMGSRGETQYFGPGTRLLVL.

CDR3 region: CASSWTSRYNEQFF. The DNA of the CDR3 is TGTGCCAGCTCTTGGACTAGCAGGTACAATGAGCAGTTCTTC. The chain couples TRBV6-1 to TRBJ2-1; 8 positions match TRBD2. Trimming removed 8 bases from V and 4 bases from J; junction bases left unmatched: 7. Germline CDR1 reads MNHNS; CDR2 reads SASEGT. This CDR3 contains 14 residues.

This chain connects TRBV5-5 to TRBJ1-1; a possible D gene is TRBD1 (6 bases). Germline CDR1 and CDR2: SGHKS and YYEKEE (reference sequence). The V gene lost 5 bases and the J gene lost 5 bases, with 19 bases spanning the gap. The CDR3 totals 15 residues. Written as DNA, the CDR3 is TGTGCCAGCAGAAGGGGCGGGGGCATAGGGACTGAAGCTTTCTTT. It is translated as CASRRGGGIGTEAFF.

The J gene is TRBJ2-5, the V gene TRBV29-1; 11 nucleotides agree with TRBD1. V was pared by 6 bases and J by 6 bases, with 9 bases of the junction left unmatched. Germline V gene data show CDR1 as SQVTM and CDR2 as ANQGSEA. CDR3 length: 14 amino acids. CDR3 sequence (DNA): TGCAGCGTAGGAAGAGGGACAGGGGGACAGACCCAGTACTTC. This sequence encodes CSVGRGTGGQTQYF.

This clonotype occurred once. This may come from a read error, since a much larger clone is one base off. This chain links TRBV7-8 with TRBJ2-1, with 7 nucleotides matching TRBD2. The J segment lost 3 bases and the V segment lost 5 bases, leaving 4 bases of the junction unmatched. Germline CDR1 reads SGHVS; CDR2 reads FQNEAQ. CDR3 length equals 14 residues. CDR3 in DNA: TGTGCCAGCAGCCCAAGGACTAGCTACAATGAGCAGTTCTTC. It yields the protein CASSPRTSYNEQFF.

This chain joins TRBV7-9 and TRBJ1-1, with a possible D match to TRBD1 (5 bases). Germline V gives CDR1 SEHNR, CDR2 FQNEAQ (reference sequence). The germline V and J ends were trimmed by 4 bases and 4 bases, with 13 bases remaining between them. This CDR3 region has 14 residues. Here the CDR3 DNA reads TGTGCCAGCAGCTCGTTTAGGGGACGCACTGAAGCTTTCTTT. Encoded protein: CASSSFRGRTEAFF.

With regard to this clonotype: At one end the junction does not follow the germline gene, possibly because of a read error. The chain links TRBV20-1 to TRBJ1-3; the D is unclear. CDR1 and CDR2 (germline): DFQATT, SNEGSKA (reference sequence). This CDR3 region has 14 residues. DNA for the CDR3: TGCAGTGCCCAGGACCGAAACTCTGGAAACACCATGTATTTT. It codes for CSAQDRNSGNTMYF.

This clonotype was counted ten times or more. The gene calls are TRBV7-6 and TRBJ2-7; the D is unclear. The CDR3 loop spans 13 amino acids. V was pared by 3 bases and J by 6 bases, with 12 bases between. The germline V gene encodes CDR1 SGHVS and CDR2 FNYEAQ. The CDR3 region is CASSFNLVSEQYV. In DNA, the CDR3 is TGTGCCAGCAGCTTTAACCTGGTTTCCGAGCAGTACGTC.

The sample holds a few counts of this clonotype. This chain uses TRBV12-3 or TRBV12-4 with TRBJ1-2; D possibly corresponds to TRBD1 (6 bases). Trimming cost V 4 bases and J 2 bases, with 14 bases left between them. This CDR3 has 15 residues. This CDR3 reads CASSSYAQGNYGYTF. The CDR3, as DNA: TGTGCCAGCAGTTCCTACGCACAGGGAAACTATGGCTACACCTTC.

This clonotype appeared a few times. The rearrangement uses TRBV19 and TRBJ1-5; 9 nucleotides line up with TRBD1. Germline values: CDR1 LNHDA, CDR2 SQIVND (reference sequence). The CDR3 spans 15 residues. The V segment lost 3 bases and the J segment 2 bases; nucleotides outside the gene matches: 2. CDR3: CASSMWTGGNQPQHF. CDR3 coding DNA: TGTGCCAGTAGTATGTGGACAGGGGGCAATCAGCCCCAGCATTTT. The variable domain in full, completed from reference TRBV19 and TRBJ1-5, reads DGGITQSPKYLFRKEGQNVTLSCEQNLNHDAMYWYRQDPGQGLRLIYYSQIVNDFQKGDIAEGYSVSREKKESFPLTVTSAQKNPTAFYLCASSMWTGGNQPQHFGDGTRLSIL.

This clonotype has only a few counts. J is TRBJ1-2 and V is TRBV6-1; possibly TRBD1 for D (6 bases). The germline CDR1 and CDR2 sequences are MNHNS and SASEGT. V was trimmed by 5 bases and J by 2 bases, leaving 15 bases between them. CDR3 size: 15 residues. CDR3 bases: TGTGCCAGCAGTATCCTCTCGGGGGCCAACTATGGCTACACCTTC. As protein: CASSILSGANYGYTF.

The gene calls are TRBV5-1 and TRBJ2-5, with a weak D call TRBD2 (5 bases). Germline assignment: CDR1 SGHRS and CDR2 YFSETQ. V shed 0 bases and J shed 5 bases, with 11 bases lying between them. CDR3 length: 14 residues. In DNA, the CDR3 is TGCGCCAGCAGCTTGGCCGGGGAAGGGGAGACCCAGTACTTC. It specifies CASSLAGEGETQYF.

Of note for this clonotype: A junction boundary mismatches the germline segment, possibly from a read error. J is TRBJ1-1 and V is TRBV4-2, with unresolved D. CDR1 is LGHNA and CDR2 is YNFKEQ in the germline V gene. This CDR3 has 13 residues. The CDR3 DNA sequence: TGTACCAGCAGCCAAGAATGGAACACTGAAGCTTTCTTT. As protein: CTSSQEWNTEAFF.

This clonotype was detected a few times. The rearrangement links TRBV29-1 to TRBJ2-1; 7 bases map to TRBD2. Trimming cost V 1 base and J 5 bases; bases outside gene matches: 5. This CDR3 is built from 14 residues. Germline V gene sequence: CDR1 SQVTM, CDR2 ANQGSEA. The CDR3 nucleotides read TGCAGCGTTGAAGGGACGGGAGGAGACAATGAGCAGTTCTTC. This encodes CSVEGTGGDNEQFF.

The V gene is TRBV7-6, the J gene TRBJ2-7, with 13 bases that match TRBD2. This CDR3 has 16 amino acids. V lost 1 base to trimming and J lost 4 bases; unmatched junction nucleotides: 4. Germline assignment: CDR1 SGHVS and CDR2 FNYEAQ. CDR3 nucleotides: TGTGCCAGCAGCTTAGTTGGGACTAGCGGGGTTTACGAGCAGTACGTC. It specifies CASSLVGTSGVYEQYV.

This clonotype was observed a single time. CDR3 loop: CASSSYTGTNYGYTF. CDR3 DNA sequence: TGTGCCAGCAGTTCGTATACAGGGACCAACTATGGCTACACCTTC. This sequence joins TRBV27 and TRBJ1-2; D is perhaps TRBD1 (6 bases). Trimming cost V 4 bases and J 2 bases, with 14 bases left between them. Germline CDR1 MNHEY, CDR2 SMNVEV (reference sequence). CDR3 length: 15 residues.

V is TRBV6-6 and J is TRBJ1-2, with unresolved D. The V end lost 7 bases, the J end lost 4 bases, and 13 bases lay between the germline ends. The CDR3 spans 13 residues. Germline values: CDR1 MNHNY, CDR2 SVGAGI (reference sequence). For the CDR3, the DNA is TGTGCCAGCACCAAGCCGGAAATCTATGGCTACACCTTC. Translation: CASTKPEIYGYTF.

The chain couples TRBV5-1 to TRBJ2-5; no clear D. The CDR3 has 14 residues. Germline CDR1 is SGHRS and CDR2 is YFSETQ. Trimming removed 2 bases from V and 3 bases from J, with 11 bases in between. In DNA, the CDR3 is TGCGCCAGCAGCTTAAGTACTGGGAAAGAGACCCAGTACTTC. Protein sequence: CASSLSTGKETQYF.

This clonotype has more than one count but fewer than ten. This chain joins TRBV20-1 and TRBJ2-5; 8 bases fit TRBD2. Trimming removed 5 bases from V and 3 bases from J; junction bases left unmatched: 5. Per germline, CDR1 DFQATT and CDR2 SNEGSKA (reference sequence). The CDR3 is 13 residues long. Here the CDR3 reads CSAGVTSEETQYF. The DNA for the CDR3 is TGCAGTGCTGGGGTGACTAGCGAAGAGACCCAGTACTTC.